This TCR beta chain was found in a study of blood T cells in healthy people across ages. Study results and caveats: Changes in expanded clonotypes were possibly confounded, as the CMV status of donors was unknown.

A second PCR of 7 to 11 cycles used a sample-barcoded 5' primer and a J-beta primer mix. CDR3-containing paired-end reads numbering at least 3 million came from each sample. TCRdb reanalysed the 5' RACE reads using MiXCR and keeps one entry per CDR3 protein. The sample holds about 1.4 million distinct CDR3 sequences; approximately 59% are singletons and the top ten take approximately 7%. Germline CDR1 and CDR2: LGHNA and YSLEER. The CDR3 loop spans 18 amino acids. Losses at the gene ends were 1 base for V and 5 bases for J; bases not matched to a gene: 12. Healthy Caucasians from Russia aged roughly 6 to 95 served as donors. Each sample yielded at least 6 million isolated PBMCs. As to this clonotype: Its cognate antigen is unknown.

The origin of this receptor is a man aged 18 to 29 in good health. The sequenced sample was blood. The chain is built from TRBV4-3 and TRBJ2-5; TRBD2 matches 11 bases. The CDR3 DNA is TGCGCCAGCAGCCAAGGACTAGCGGGGCCCTCCGGGGTTGAGACCCAGTACTTC. Translating it yields CASSQGLAGPSGVETQYF.